This T cell receptor (beta chain) was captured by sequencing in a study of CD8 T cells in ankylosing spondylitis. Study-level results: Relatively scarce in peripheral blood, disease-linked clones were CD8+. Reports say disease-linked clones showed up significantly more in matched ankylosing spondylitis synovial fluid.

With V trimmed by 10 bases and J by 2 bases, 19 bases remained unmatched. The CDR3 covers 17 residues. Germline-derived CDR1 and CDR2 are ENHRY and SYGVKD. This clonotype is a singleton in its sample. The target antigen is unknown. Via MiXCR, TCRdb re-called the 5' RACE reads, giving one row per CDR3 protein. The sample carries 180,000 or so distinct CDR3 sequences, about 9.9% recorded once. This TCR derives from a male donor with ankylosing spondylitis or in good health (not recorded which). The J gene is TRBJ2-5, the V gene TRBV10-3; 7 bases are shared with TRBD1. The specimen sequenced was blood, either unsorted or a sorted T cell fraction (not recorded which). This chain's CDR3 is CATRGTATRGLQETQYF. The CDR3 nucleotides read TGTGCCACCAGAGGGACAGCCACCCGCGGCTTACAAGAGACCCAGTACTTC.